This T cell receptor beta chain comes out of a study of beta chain features in type 1 diabetes. Study as a whole: When patients were set against healthy donors, age, gender and cell yields were similar. Notes on the study in general: Moderately but significantly shorter TCRB CDR3s were found in Type 1 diabetes patients in all four CD4+ subsets. Whether HLA type influences TCRB rearrangement remained unresolved here.

All of the isolated RNA was reverse transcribed, so expressed TCRB transcripts were sequenced. Millions of reads, on average, came from each naive, central memory and regulatory T cell sample. Generated by immunoSEQ multiplex PCR, the TCRdb table keeps only in-frame clones and is missing some. The sample contains nearly 350,000 clones, approximately 9.7% of which appear only once. There are a few counts of this clone. Its antigen is undetermined. Isolation of CD4+ naive, central memory, regulatory and stem cell-like memory cells was achieved by sorting via CD45RO/CCR7/CD25/CD127/CD95/CD27. V shed 0 bases and J shed 9 bases, with 11 bases lying between them. The germline gives CDR1 LGHNA, CDR2 YSLEER. The CDR3 extends over 13 amino acids.

This rearrangement joins TRBV4-3 to TRBJ1-1; D perhaps matches TRBD1 (5 bases). This clonotype originated in a man aged 25-40 years with type 1 diabetes. Sequencing was done on a sample of central memory CD4+ T cells from blood. The CDR3 sequence is CASSQDRVTQAFF. CDR3 sequence (DNA): TGCGCCAGCAGCCAAGACAGGGTAACCCAAGCTTTCTTT.